Shown below are 16 T cell receptor beta chains from a single sample sequenced in a study of relationships among human T cell subsets. The T cell receptor alpha and beta CDR3 regions were amplified from mRNA by semiquantitative ARM-PCR. In ARM-PCR, communal superprimers followed tagged nested gene-specific primers for exponential amplification. Via MiXCR, TCRdb re-called the multiplex PCR reads, giving one row per CDR3 protein. The data hold around 2,500 distinct CDR3 sequences, with about 38% observed a single time. Sequenced input: activated T cells sorted from blood. The subset denotes: CD45RA-RO-CD69+ activated T cells. These receptor sequences come from a middle-aged man in good health.

This chain uses TRBV20-1 with TRBJ2-2; D ambiguous. V was clipped by 0 bases and J by 2 bases, with 10 bases between them. Germline assignment: CDR1 DFQATT and CDR2 SNEGSKA (reference sequence). The CDR3 spans 15 residues. CDR3 nucleotides: TGCAGTGCTAGAGATCGACGCCGTAACACCGGGGAGCTGTTTTTT. Translation: CSARDRRRNTGELFF.

This clonotype was counted a few times. V usage is TRBV29-1 and J usage is TRBJ2-1, with a weak D call TRBD2 (7 bases). Between the trimmed V and J ends, which lost 6 bases and 4 bases, there was a span of 19 bases. The germline CDR1 and CDR2 sequences are SQVTM and ANQGSEA. The length of the CDR3 is 15 residues. In DNA, the CDR3 is TGCAGCGTGGGGGGTGGGAGGGGGATATACAATGAGCAGTTCTTC. As protein: CSVGGGRGIYNEQFF.

This clonotype was detected a few times. The rearrangement links TRBV6-5 to TRBJ2-7; tentatively, D is TRBD2 (7 bases). V was trimmed by 0 bases and J by 3 bases, leaving 12 bases between them. Germline CDR1 MNHEY, CDR2 SVGAGI. This CDR3 is 15 amino acids long. The CDR3 sequence: CASSYSGGRIYEQYF. The CDR3 coding sequence is TGTGCCAGCAGTTACTCGGGGGGGCGCATCTACGAGCAGTACTTC.

The rearrangement joins TRBV6-5 to TRBJ2-2, with D hard to call. CDR3 length equals 13 residues. Germline CDR1 is MNHEY and CDR2 is SVGAGI. V was cut by 1 base and J by 6 bases, with 6 bases left in between. As DNA, the CDR3 is TGTGCCAGCAGTTACTTCGGGTCCGGGGAGCTGTTTTTT. As protein: CASSYFGSGELFF.

This clonotype occurred a few times. The chain joins TRBV27 to TRBJ2-7; TRBD1 matches 9 bases. The CDR3 consists of 14 residues. CDR1 and CDR2 (germline): MNHEY, SMNVEV (reference sequence). After removal of 5 bases from V and 9 bases from J, the junction contained 11 bases not matched to a gene. CDR3 DNA sequence: TGTGCCAGCAGTCAGACCGGGACAGGGTTTAGGCAGTACTTC. Amino acid sequence: CASSQTGTGFRQYF.

V usage is TRBV10-3 and J usage is TRBJ1-2; D is unclear. CDR1 is ENHRY, CDR2 SYGVKD, per germline. Trimming took 3 bases from V and 4 from J, leaving 9 bases between them. The CDR3 contains 13 residues. CDR3 residues: CAISDATGYGYTF. In DNA form, the CDR3 reads TGTGCCATCAGTGATGCAACTGGCTATGGCTACACCTTC.

By frequency in the sample, this clonotype is medium-sized. This chain links TRBV20-1 with TRBJ1-2; D ambiguous. Germline CDR1 and CDR2: DFQATT and SNEGSKA (reference sequence). The CDR3 has 14 amino acids. V shed 6 bases and J shed 4 bases, with 18 bases lying between them. This CDR3 is CSAAPSGPPYGYTF. In DNA form, the CDR3 reads TGCAGTGCCGCCCCTTCCGGGCCACCCTATGGCTACACCTTC.

DNA for the CDR3: TGTGCCAGCAAAGGTAGCGTAACAGATACGCAGTATTTT. Amino acids: CASKGSVTDTQYF. The rearrangement links TRBV7-9 to TRBJ2-3; maybe TRBD2 (5 bases). This CDR3 is 13 amino acids long. The V gene's germline CDR1 is SEHNR and CDR2 FQNEAQ (reference sequence). V was shortened by 7 bases and J by 3 bases, with 11 bases between the two germline ends.

This CDR3 reads CASSQVYNEQFF. CDR3 sequence (DNA): TGCGCCAGCAGCCAGGTCTACAATGAGCAGTTCTTC. The V gene is TRBV4-1, the J gene TRBJ2-1, with unresolved D. The CDR3 length is 12 residues. Trimming pared 3 bases from V and 3 bases from J, leaving 3 bases between. Germline CDR1 is MGHRA and CDR2 is YSYEKL.

A few counts support this clonotype. The V call is TRBV2, the J call TRBJ2-5, with a tentative D call TRBD1 (5 bases). V shed 8 bases and J shed 5 bases, with 21 bases lying between them. The germline gives CDR1 SNHLY, CDR2 FYNNEI. The CDR3 totals 15 residues. CDR3 region: CASVSRAGPWETQYF. The CDR3 nucleotides are TGTGCCAGCGTCAGCAGGGCAGGCCCCTGGGAGACCCAGTACTTC.

The rearrangement joins TRBV7-9 to TRBJ1-1, with TRBD1 as a possible D gene (5 bases). Germline V gene lookup returns CDR1 SEHNR and CDR2 FQNEAQ (reference sequence). The ends were cut back, 2 bases at V and 1 base at J, with 11 bases in the middle. The CDR3 is 15 amino acids. For the CDR3, the DNA is TGTGCCAGCAGCTTATCGGGACCGAAGAACACTGAAGCTTTCTTT. Protein: CASSLSGPKNTEAFF.

This chain connects TRBV10-2 to TRBJ2-7; 8 positions agree with TRBD2. This CDR3 has 15 residues. V lost 6 bases, J lost 3 bases, and 10 bases stayed unmatched. Per the germline V gene, CDR1 is WSHSY and CDR2 is SAAADI. CDR3 sequence (DNA): TGCGCCAGCAGACTAGCGGCGGGGGAAATCTACGAGCAGTACTTC. Amino acids: CASRLAAGEIYEQYF.

The genes are TRBV29-1 and TRBJ2-5; D gene ambiguous. The V gene lost 7 bases and the J gene lost 4 bases, with 19 bases spanning the gap. This CDR3 has 14 residues. CDR1 is SQVTM, CDR2 ANQGSEA, per germline. The DNA for the CDR3 is TGCAGCGCCGAGGTTGTTCACTTCACAGAGACCCAGTACTTC. Translated: CSAEVVHFTETQYF.

By sample share, this clonotype is medium-sized. CDR3 sequence (DNA): TGTGCCAGCAGCTTGAACTACGGGACAGATACGCAGTATTTT. Amino acids: CASSLNYGTDTQYF. The rearrangement joins TRBV11-2 to TRBJ2-3; D unresolved. Germline V CDR1 and CDR2: SGHAT, FQNNGV. Trimming pared 3 bases from V and 3 bases from J, leaving 10 bases between. This CDR3 region has 14 residues.

The chain carries TRBV11-3 and TRBJ2-7, with TRBD2 identical over 10 bases. This CDR3 has 15 residues. The germline gives CDR1 SGHNT, CDR2 YENEEA. Germline trimming cut 5 bases from V and 3 bases from J; bases unmatched to any gene: 7. The CDR3 region is CASSPSGGPYYEQYF. Here the CDR3 DNA reads TGTGCCAGCAGCCCTAGCGGGGGACCCTACTACGAGCAGTACTTC.

This chain links TRBV27 with TRBJ2-7, with D possibly being TRBD1 (5 bases). CDR3 length: 13 amino acids. CDR1 and CDR2 (germline): MNHEY, SMNVEV (reference sequence). V dropped 3 bases and J dropped 1 base, with 7 bases sitting between them. CDR3 sequence: CASSFQGSYEQYF. The CDR3 DNA reads as TGTGCCAGCAGTTTCCAGGGATCCTACGAGCAGTACTTC.